The 22 T cell receptor beta chains listed next were all sequenced from one sample in a study of vaccination effects on CD4 cells after COVID-19. Subsequent to less than eleven days of culture, CD4+ T cells were isolated. TCRdb's copy holds only in-frame clones and misses some; the assay was immunoSEQ multiplex PCR. The sample includes around 37,000 clones, 65% to 75% of them seen just once. No antigen is known for these receptors. Sequences were derived from CD4+ T cells from PBMCs cultured without peptide, sampled before COVID-19 vaccination. Source of these receptors: a human donor who received a COVID-19 vaccine.

The chain uses TRBV5-1 and TRBJ2-5; perhaps TRBD1 as D (5 bases). The CDR3 loop spans 12 amino acids. In germline, CDR1 is SGHRS, CDR2 YFSETQ. Trimming stripped 4 bases from V and 6 bases from J, with 10 bases between. This chain's CDR3 is CASSQGRQTQYF. In DNA form, the CDR3 reads TGCGCCAGCAGCCAGGGTAGGCAGACCCAGTACTTC. Based on the CDR3 plus reference TRBV5-1 and TRBJ2-5, the full variable domain is KAGVTQTPRYLIKTRGQQVTLSCSPISGHRSVSWYQQTPGQGLQFLFEYFSETQRNKGNFPGRFSGRQFSNSRSEMNVSTLELGDSALYLCASSQGRQTQYFGPGTRLLVL.

The chain uses TRBV7-9 and TRBJ1-1; TRBD1 agrees at 7 bases. Germline assignment: CDR1 SEHNR and CDR2 FQNEAQ (reference sequence). V trimming: 7 bases; J trimming: 1 base; junction bases outside the gene matches: 12. The CDR3 is 16 residues long. CDR3 nucleotides: TGTGCCAGCACCAAAGACAGGGTACCTAAGAACACTGAAGCTTTCTTT. Translation gives CASTKDRVPKNTEAFF.

V usage is TRBV2 and J usage is TRBJ2-3, with 12 positions matching TRBD1. After removal of 5 bases from V and 4 bases from J, the junction contained 4 bases not matched to a gene. Looked up from germline, CDR1 is SNHLY and CDR2 is FYNNEI. The CDR3 has 15 amino acids. This CDR3 reads CASSPGTGGADTQYF. In nucleotides, the CDR3 is TGTGCCAGCAGTCCCGGGACAGGGGGCGCAGATACGCAGTATTTT.

The chain recombines TRBV19 with TRBJ1-1; 7 bases align to TRBD1. V was clipped by 3 bases and J by 1 base; unmatched bases: 5. CDR3 length equals 15 residues. The germline V gene has CDR1 LNHDA and CDR2 SQIVND (reference sequence). As DNA, the CDR3 is TGTGCCAGTAGTATGGACAGGAGGGGGAACACTGAAGCTTTCTTT. Translation gives CASSMDRRGNTEAFF.

The chain couples TRBV7-9 to TRBJ1-1, with 7 bases that match TRBD1. Germline CDR1 reads SEHNR; CDR2 reads FQNEAQ (reference sequence). The CDR3 consists of 16 residues. The V segment lost 5 bases and the J segment 1 base; nucleotides outside the gene matches: 10. The CDR3 DNA reads TGTGCCAGCAGCCCAGGGGGTGGAGGGGCGAACACTGAAGCTTTCTTT. This codes for CASSPGGGGANTEAFF.

V gene TRBV5-6 combines with J gene TRBJ2-3; no reliable D call. The CDR3 totals 11 residues. The germline V gene encodes CDR1 SGHDT and CDR2 YYEEEE. With 1 base removed from V and 6 bases from J, the gap between germline ends came to 3 bases. CDR3 DNA sequence: TGTGCCAGCAGCTTGACCGATACGCAGTATTTT. It encodes CASSLTDTQYF. The complete variable domain, with remaining parts taken from reference TRBV5-6 and TRBJ2-3, reads DAGVTQSPTHLIKTRGQQVTLRCSPKSGHDTVSWYQQALGQGPQFIFQYYEEEERQRGNFPDRFSGHQFPNYSSELNVNALLLGDSALYLCASSLTDTQYFGPGTRLTVL.

The chain couples TRBV27 to TRBJ2-2; 10 positions agree with TRBD2. Germline CDR1 reads MNHEY; CDR2 reads SMNVEV (reference sequence). The CDR3 has 16 residues. The junction had 4 bases not matched to a gene; V was cut back by 6 bases and J by 0 bases. Written as DNA, the CDR3 is TGTGCCAGCAGGACTAGCGGGTTCGCGAACACCGGGGAGCTGTTTTTT. It specifies CASRTSGFANTGELFF.

This chain joins TRBV9 and TRBJ2-1; D remains ambiguous. V was cut by 1 base and J by 3 bases, with 14 bases left in between. Germline loops: CDR1 SGDLS, CDR2 YYNGEE. The CDR3 sequence is 16 residues long. The CDR3 is CASSVRPQLLYNEQFF. The CDR3 DNA reads TGTGCCAGCAGCGTACGACCCCAGCTGCTCTACAATGAGCAGTTCTTC.

This chain joins TRBV6-5 and TRBJ1-2; D is undetermined. The CDR3 has 13 residues. With 5 bases removed from V and 8 bases from J, the gap between germline ends came to 15 bases. The germline V gene encodes CDR1 MNHEY and CDR2 SVGAGI. The CDR3 is CASSHRHREGYTF. In DNA, the CDR3 is TGTGCCAGCAGTCATAGACACCGAGAGGGCTACACCTTC.

This clone was counted a single time. The gene calls are TRBV5-6 and TRBJ1-1; D remains unclear. The germline gives CDR1 SGHDT, CDR2 YYEEEE. The V and J ends lost 2 bases and 5 bases respectively, with 10 bases between them. This CDR3 comprises 13 residues. The CDR3 protein is CASSFVGRTEAFF. The CDR3 coding sequence is TGTGCCAGCAGCTTCGTGGGTAGGACTGAAGCTTTCTTT.

The V gene is TRBV18, the J gene TRBJ1-2; unclear D gene. The germline V gene encodes CDR1 KGHSH and CDR2 LQKENI. V lost 4 bases and J 5 bases, leaving 8 bases between the germline ends. The CDR3 consists of 12 residues. The CDR3 is CASSQNRYGYTF. CDR3 DNA: TGTGCCAGCTCACAAAACAGATATGGCTACACCTTC.

This chain uses TRBV7-3 with TRBJ1-1; D may be TRBD1 (6 bases). The V gene lost 6 bases and the J gene lost 6 bases, with 14 bases spanning the gap. The germline V gene encodes CDR1 SGHTA and CDR2 FQGTGA. The CDR3 totals 13 residues. CDR3 coding DNA: TGTGCCAGCAGTGCCCGGGGACAACCTGAAGCTTTCTTT. Its translation is CASSARGQPEAFF.

The chain couples TRBV6-1 to TRBJ1-5; D is undetermined. V lost 1 base and J lost 4, with 11 bases in between. The CDR3 loop spans 15 amino acids. Germline CDR1 MNHNS, CDR2 SASEGT. CDR3 sequence: CASSEVGRLNQPQHF. In DNA form, the CDR3 reads TGTGCCAGCAGTGAAGTAGGACGGTTGAATCAGCCCCAGCATTTT.

This chain links TRBV5-6 with TRBJ1-2; D possibly corresponds to TRBD1 (5 bases). Trimming removed 4 bases from V and 1 base from J, with 11 bases in between. The CDR3 totals 14 residues. Germline lookup yields CDR1 SGHDT and CDR2 YYEEEE. CDR3 amino acids: CASSPSGLNYGYTF. The CDR3 DNA reads as TGTGCCAGCAGCCCCTCAGGGCTTAACTATGGCTACACCTTC.

Relative to its sample, this clone is medium-sized. The J gene is TRBJ1-2, the V gene TRBV30; no clear D. CDR3 length equals 13 residues. CDR1 and CDR2 (germline): GTSNPN, SVGIG (reference sequence). With 0 bases removed from V and 5 bases from J, the gap between germline ends came to 10 bases. CDR3 nucleotides: TGTGCCTGGAGTGTTATAGCGGAGTATGGCTACACCTTC. As protein: CAWSVIAEYGYTF.

The chain joins TRBV15 to TRBJ2-5, with D unresolved. The CDR3 consists of 15 residues. The V gene's germline CDR1 is LNHNV and CDR2 YYDKDF (reference sequence). Trimming took 0 bases from V and 5 from J, leaving 13 bases between them. CDR3 loop: CATSRDGAVWETQYF. CDR3 DNA sequence: TGTGCCACCAGCAGAGATGGAGCAGTCTGGGAGACCCAGTACTTC.

The chain uses TRBV27 and TRBJ2-2; 7 bases map to TRBD2. Trimming cost V 5 bases and J 0 bases; bases outside gene matches: 6. CDR3 size: 16 residues. Germline V CDR1 and CDR2: MNHEY, SMNVEV (reference sequence). The CDR3 region has the DNA TGTGCCAGCAGTCCTCGCGGGAGTTCGAACACCGGGGAGCTGTTTTTT. Translating gives CASSPRGSSNTGELFF.

V gene TRBV10-3 combines with J gene TRBJ2-7; tentative D call: TRBD1 (6 bases). There are 15 residues in the CDR3. V lost 2 bases, J lost 7 bases, and 18 bases lay in between. Germline CDR1 reads ENHRY; CDR2 reads SYGVKD. CDR3 sequence (DNA): TGTGCCATCAGTGAGGGCGACGGCCTCAGGGGAGAGCAGTACTTC. This translates into CAISEGDGLRGEQYF.

The CDR3 nucleotides are TGTGCCAGCAGCTTGCCTAGCGGGAATAAGCAGTACTTC. Translated: CASSLPSGNKQYF. This chain links TRBV5-6 with TRBJ2-7, with TRBD2 matching over 9 bases. The CDR3 covers 13 residues. V trimming: 1 base; J trimming: 8 bases; junction bases outside the gene matches: 4. Germline CDR1 SGHDT, CDR2 YYEEEE.

The J gene is TRBJ1-1, the V gene TRBV11-2; D is unresolved. Germline CDR1 and CDR2: SGHAT and FQNNGV. The CDR3 loop spans 13 amino acids. V dropped 4 bases and J dropped 1 base, with 7 bases sitting between them. The CDR3 loop is CASSWSKNTEAFF. The CDR3 nucleotides read TGTGCCAGCAGCTGGTCGAAGAACACTGAAGCTTTCTTT.

The V call is TRBV3-1 (or the pseudogene TRBV3-2), the J call TRBJ1-3; 9 nucleotides match TRBD1. The CDR3 consists of 15 residues. The germline V gene encodes CDR1 LGHDT and CDR2 YNNKEL (reference sequence). With 4 bases clipped from V and 4 bases from J, the junction kept 5 bases outside the gene matches. The chain's CDR3 is CASSRGTGYGNTIYF. The DNA for the CDR3 is TGTGCCAGCAGCCGCGGGACAGGGTACGGAAACACCATATATTTT.

This chain connects TRBV6-5 to TRBJ1-2; no clear D gene. V was pared by 8 bases and J by 6 bases, with 16 bases between. This CDR3 spans 13 amino acids. CDR1 and CDR2 from the germline V gene are MNHEY and SVGAGI. The CDR3 reads CASGPAGPNGYTF. DNA for the CDR3: TGTGCCAGCGGACCCGCCGGACCGAATGGCTACACCTTC.